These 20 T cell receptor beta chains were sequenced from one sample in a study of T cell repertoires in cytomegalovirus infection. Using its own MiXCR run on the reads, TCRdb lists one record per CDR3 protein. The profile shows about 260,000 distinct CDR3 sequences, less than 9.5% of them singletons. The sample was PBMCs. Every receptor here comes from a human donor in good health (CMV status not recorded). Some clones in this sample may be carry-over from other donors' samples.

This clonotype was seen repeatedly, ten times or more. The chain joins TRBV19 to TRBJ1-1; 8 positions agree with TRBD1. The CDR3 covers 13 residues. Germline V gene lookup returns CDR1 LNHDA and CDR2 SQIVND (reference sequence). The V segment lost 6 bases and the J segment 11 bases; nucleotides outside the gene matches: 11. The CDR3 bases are TGTGCCAGTAGCCTTTCTAAGACAGGGGTGGCTTTCTTT. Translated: CASSLSKTGVAFF. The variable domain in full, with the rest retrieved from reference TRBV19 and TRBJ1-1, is DGGITQSPKYLFRKEGQNVTLSCEQNLNHDAMYWYRQDPGQGLRLIYYSQIVNDFQKGDIAEGYSVSREKKESFPLTVTSAQKNPTAFYLCASSLSKTGVAFFGQGTRLTVV.

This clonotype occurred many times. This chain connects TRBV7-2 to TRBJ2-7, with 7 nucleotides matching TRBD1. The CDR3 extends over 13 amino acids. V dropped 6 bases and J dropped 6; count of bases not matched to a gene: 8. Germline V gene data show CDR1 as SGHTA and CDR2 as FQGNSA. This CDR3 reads CASRGTVFGEQYF. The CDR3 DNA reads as TGTGCCAGCAGGGGGACAGTCTTTGGCGAGCAGTACTTC.

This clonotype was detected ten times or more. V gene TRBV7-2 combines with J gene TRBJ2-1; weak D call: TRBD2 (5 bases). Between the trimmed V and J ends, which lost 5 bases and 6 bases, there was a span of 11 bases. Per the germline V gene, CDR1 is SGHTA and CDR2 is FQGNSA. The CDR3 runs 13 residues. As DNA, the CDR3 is TGTGCCAGCAGCGCGACGGAGGCCAATGAGCAGTTCTTC. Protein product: CASSATEANEQFF.

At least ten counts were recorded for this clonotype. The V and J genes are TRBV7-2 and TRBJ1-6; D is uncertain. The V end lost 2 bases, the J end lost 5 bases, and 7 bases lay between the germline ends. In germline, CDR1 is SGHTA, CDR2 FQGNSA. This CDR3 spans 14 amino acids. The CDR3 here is CASSLWLDNSPLHF. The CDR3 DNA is TGTGCCAGCAGCTTATGGCTCGATAATTCACCCCTCCACTTT.

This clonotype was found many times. CDR3: CASSQDIRLAGEDEQFF. Here the CDR3 DNA reads TGTGCCAGCAGCCAAGATATAAGACTAGCGGGAGAGGATGAGCAGTTCTTC. This sequence joins TRBV3-1 and TRBJ2-1; 12 bases fit TRBD2. CDR1 is LGHDT, CDR2 YNNKEL, per germline (reference sequence). This CDR3 is 17 amino acids long. The ends lost 0 bases at V and 8 bases at J; junction bases unmatched: 8.

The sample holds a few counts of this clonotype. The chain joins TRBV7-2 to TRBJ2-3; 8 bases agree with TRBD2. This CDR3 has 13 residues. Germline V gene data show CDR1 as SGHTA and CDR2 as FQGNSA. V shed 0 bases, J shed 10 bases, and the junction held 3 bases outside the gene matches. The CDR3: CASSLALREAQYF. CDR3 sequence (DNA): TGTGCCAGCAGCTTAGCTCTGCGGGAGGCGCAGTATTTT. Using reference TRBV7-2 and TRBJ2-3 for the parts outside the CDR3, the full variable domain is GAGVSQSPSNKVTEKGKDVELRCDPISGHTALYWYRQSLGQGLEFLIYFQGNSAPDKSGLPSDRFSAERTGGSVSTLTIQRTQQEDSAVYLCASSLALREAQYFGPGTRLTVL.

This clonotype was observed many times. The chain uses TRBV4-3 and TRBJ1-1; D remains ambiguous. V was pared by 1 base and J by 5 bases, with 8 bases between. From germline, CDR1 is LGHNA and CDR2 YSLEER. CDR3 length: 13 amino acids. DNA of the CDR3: TGCGCCAGCAGCCAAGGAGTTCGGACTGAAGCTTTCTTT. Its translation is CASSQGVRTEAFF.

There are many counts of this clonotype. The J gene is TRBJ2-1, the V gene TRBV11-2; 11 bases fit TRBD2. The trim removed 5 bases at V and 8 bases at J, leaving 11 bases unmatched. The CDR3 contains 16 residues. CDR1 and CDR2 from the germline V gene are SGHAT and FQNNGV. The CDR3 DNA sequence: TGTGCCAGCAGCCCGGAGACTAGCGGGATATTCGATGAGCAGTTCTTC. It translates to CASSPETSGIFDEQFF.

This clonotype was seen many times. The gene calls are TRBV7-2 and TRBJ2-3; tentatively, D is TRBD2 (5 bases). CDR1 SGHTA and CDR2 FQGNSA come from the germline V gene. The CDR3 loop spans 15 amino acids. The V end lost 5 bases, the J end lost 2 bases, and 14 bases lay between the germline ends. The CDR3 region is CASSRMRTYTDTQYF. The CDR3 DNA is TGTGCCAGCAGCCGGATGAGGACTTACACAGATACGCAGTATTTT.

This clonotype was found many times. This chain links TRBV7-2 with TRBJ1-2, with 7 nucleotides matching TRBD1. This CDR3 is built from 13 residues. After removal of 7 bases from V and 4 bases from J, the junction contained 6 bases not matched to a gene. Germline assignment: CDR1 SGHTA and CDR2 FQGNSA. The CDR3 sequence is CASNKDRFYGYTF. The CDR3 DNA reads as TGTGCCAGCAACAAGGACAGGTTCTATGGCTACACCTTC.

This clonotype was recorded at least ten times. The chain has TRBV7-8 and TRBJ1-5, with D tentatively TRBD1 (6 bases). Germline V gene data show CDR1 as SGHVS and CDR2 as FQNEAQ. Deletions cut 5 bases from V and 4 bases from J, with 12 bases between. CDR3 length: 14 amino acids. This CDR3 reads CASSPGAANQPQHF. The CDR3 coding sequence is TGTGCCAGCAGCCCGGGGGCAGCGAATCAGCCCCAGCATTTT.

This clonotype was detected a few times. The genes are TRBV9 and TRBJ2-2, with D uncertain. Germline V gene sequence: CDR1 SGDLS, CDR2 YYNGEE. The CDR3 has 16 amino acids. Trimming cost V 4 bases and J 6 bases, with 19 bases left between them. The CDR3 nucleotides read TGTGCCAGCAGCCCCCCTAGTCGTCTCAGTGCCGGGGAGCTGTTTTTT. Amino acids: CASSPPSRLSAGELFF.

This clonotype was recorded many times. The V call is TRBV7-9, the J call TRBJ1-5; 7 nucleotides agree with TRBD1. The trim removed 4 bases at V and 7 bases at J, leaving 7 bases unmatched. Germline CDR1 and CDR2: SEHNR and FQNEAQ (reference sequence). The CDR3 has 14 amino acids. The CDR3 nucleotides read TGTGCCAGCAGCTCGACAGGGCCTTTACAGCCCCAGCATTTT. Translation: CASSSTGPLQPQHF.

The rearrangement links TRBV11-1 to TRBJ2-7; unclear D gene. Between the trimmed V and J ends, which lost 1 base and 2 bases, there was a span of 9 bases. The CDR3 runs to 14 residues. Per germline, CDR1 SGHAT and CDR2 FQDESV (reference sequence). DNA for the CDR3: TGTGCCAGCAGCTTAGGAACGAAAGCCTACGAGCAGTACTTC. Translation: CASSLGTKAYEQYF.

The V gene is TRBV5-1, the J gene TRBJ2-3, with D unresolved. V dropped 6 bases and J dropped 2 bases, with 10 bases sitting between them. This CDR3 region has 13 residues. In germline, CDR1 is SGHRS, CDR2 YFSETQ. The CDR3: CASKEQPTDTQYF. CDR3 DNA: TGCGCCAGCAAGGAACAGCCCACAGATACGCAGTATTTT.

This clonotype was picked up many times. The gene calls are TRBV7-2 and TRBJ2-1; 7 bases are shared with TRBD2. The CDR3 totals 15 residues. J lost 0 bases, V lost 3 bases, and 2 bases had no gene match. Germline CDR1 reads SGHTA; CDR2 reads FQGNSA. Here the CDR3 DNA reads TGTGCCAGCAGCTTGGGGGGGTACTCCTACAATGAGCAGTTCTTC. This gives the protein CASSLGGYSYNEQFF.

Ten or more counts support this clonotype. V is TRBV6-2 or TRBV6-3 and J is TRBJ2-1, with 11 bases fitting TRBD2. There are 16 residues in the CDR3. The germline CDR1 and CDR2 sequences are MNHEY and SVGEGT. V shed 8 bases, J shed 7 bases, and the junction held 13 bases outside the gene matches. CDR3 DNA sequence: TGTGCCAGCGATTCTTTTCTAGCGGGAGGACAGAATGAGCAGTTCTTC. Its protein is CASDSFLAGGQNEQFF.

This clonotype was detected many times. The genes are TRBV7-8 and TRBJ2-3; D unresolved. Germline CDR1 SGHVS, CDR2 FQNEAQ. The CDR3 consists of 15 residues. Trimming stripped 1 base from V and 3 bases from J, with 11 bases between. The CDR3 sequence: CASSLVENPTDTQYF. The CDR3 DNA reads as TGTGCCAGCAGCTTAGTAGAGAACCCGACAGATACGCAGTATTTT. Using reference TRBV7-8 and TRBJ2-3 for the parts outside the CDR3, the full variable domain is GAGVSQSPRYKVAKRGQDVALRCDPISGHVSLFWYQQALGQGPEFLTYFQNEAQLDKSGLPSDRFFAERPEGSVSTLKIQRTQQEDSAVYLCASSLVENPTDTQYFGPGTRLTVL.

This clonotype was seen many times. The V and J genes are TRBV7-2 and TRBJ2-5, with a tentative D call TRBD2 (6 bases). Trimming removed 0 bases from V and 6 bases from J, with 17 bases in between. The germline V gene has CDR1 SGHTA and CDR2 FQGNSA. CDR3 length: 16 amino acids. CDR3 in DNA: TGTGCCAGCAGCTTAGCTTCCCCAGCAGGGAGGAAGACCCAGTACTTC. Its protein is CASSLASPAGRKTQYF.

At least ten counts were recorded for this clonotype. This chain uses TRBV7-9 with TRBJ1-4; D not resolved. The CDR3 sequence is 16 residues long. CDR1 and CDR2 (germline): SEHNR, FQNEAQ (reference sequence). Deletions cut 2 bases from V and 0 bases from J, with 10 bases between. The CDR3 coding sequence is TGTGCCAGCAGCTTAAACGTGGGAGCAACTAATGAAAAACTGTTTTTT. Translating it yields CASSLNVGATNEKLFF. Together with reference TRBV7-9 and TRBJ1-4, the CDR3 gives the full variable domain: DTGVSQNPRHKITKRGQNVTFRCDPISEHNRLYWYRQTLGQGPEFLTYFQNEAQLEKSRLLSDRFSAERPKGSFSTLEIQRTEQGDSAMYLCASSLNVGATNEKLFFGSGTQLSVL.